Listed below are T cell receptor beta chains from one sample, sequenced in a study of blood T cell repertoires in COVID-19. TCRdb keeps only in-frame clones here, not all; method: immunoSEQ multiplex PCR. Among 350,000 to 400,000 clones listed, roughly 90% were seen once. Input material: peripheral blood. The source of these receptors is a woman aged 55 to 70 with COVID-19, enrolled during active disease. The CDR3 runs from the conserved cysteine through the conserved F or W. Size values are once, few and many counts, or a class for expanded clones, and some rows have none.

V	size	length	J	CDR3
TRBV19	.	13	TRBJ1-1	CASSSRGDTEAFF
TRBV7-8	.	15	TRBJ2-5	CASSLFMGGGETQYF
TRBV5-6	.	14	TRBJ1-1	CASTTGRGRTEAFF
TRBV11-3	.	17	TRBJ1-2	CASSLAGVGGLDYGYTF
TRBV2	.	16	TRBJ1-1	CASSERDRGWWTEAFF
TRBV18	.	14	TRBJ2-7	CASSPFDGGYEQYF
TRBV5-4	.	17	TRBJ2-5	CASSPTGGGAGGETQYF
TRBV6-5	few	13	TRBJ1-3	CASTGTEGNTIYF
TRBV4-2	.	16	TRBJ1-2	CASSQVVQSPANGYTF
TRBV4-1	once	17	TRBJ2-3	CASSLWGTGVNTDTQYF
TRBV20-1	once	16	TRBJ2-5	CSASSSGGLIQETQYF
TRBV27	.	13	TRBJ1-6	CASSPRESSPLHF
TRBV5-1	.	15	TRBJ2-3	CASSRGATGTDTQYF
TRBV5-4	.	14	TRBJ1-2	CASSSRTANYGYTF
TRBV11-2	.	11	TRBJ2-7	CASSSPVEQYF
TRBV29-1	once	14	TRBJ2-1	CSVPTSGGSYEQFF
TRBV10-1	.	13	TRBJ2-5	CASSEQGRETQYF
TRBV10-3	.	15	TRBJ2-5	CAISVRSGGPETQYF
TRBV2	.	14	TRBJ1-2	CASSYLRGNYGYTF
TRBV27	.	13	TRBJ1-1	CASRWTGNGEAFF
TRBV19	.	14	TRBJ2-5	CASSLTAGQETQYF
TRBV18	.	15	TRBJ1-2	CASSPSPGFNYGYTF
TRBV15	.	15	TRBJ2-5	CATSRDLSYQETQYF
TRBV4-3	.	15	TRBJ2-7	CASSQEFAGSYEQYF
TRBV3-1/TRBV3-2	.	17	TRBJ2-1	CASSQAFGTSGYNEQFF
TRBV7-2	.	16	TRBJ2-1	CASSLGTSGGAREQFF
TRBV28	.	16	TRBJ1-3	CASSLYGADTGNTIYF
TRBV19	.	15	TRBJ2-1	CASKTAGEPYNEQFF
TRBV5-1	.	14	TRBJ1-3	CASSLVDSGNTIYF
TRBV11-3	few	16	TRBJ1-2	CASSPGRRGRNYGYTF
TRBV6-5	once	15	TRBJ2-7	CASTQGSGRSYEQYF